The present T cell receptor beta chain was sequenced within a study of cytomegalovirus exposure and HLA in healthy donors. The germline V gene has CDR1 SGHRS and CDR2 YFSETQ. V lost 4 bases to trimming and J lost 4 bases, with 14 bases between them. The CDR3 loop spans 14 amino acids. Healthy people donating bone marrow made up the donors. PCR used 60 Vbeta primers and 13 Jbeta primers. Some clones are missing from TCRdb's copy, which holds only in-frame ones; the method was immunoSEQ multiplex PCR. Among under 200,000 clones listed, about 77% were seen once. This chain uses TRBV5-1 with TRBJ2-5, with TRBD1 as a possible D gene (6 bases). This receptor was identified in a male donor in good health and CMV-seropositive. The sequenced material came from PBMCs. The CDR3 region is CASSPAGARETQYF. CDR3 DNA sequence: TGCGCCAGCAGCCCAGCAGGGGCGCGAGAGACCCAGTACTTC. Based on the CDR3 plus reference TRBV5-1 and TRBJ2-5, the full variable domain is KAGVTQTPRYLIKTRGQQVTLSCSPISGHRSVSWYQQTPGQGLQFLFEYFSETQRNKGNFPGRFSGRQFSNSRSEMNVSTLELGDSALYLCASSPAGARETQYFGPGTRLLVL.